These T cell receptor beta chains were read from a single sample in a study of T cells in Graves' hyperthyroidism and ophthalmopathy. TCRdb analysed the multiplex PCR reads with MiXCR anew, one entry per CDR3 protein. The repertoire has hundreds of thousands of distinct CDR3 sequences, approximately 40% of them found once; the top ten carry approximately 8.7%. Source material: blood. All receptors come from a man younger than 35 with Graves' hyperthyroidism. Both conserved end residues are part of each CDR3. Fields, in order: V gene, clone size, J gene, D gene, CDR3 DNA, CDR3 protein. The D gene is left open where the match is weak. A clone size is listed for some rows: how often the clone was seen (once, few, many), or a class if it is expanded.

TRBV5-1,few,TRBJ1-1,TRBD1,TGCGCCAGCAGCCCCCAAACAGGGGCCACTGAAGCTTTCTTT,CASSPQTGATEAFF
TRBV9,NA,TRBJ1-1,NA,TGTGCCAGCAGCTCCCGGGACCCCCCAGAAGCTTTCTTT,CASSSRDPPEAFF
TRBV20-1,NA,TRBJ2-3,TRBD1,TGCAGTGCTCCGACAGGGGGGTCGGAAGATACGCAGTATTTT,CSAPTGGSEDTQYF
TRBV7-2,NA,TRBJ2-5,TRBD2,TGTGCCAGCAGCTTAGACCCCGGGGGGTGGAGGGAGACCCAGTACTTC,CASSLDPGGWRETQYF
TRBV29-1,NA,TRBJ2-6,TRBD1,TGCAGCGTTGAAGGAGGGGACAGGGTGTACGTCCTGACTTTC,CSVEGGDRVYVLTF
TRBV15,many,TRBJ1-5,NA,TGTGCCACCAGCAGAGATCTAGGCGGCAATCAGCCCCAGCATTTT,CATSRDLGGNQPQHF
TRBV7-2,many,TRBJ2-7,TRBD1,TGTGCCAGCCTAACCCAGACAGGGGGCGGTTACGAGCAGTACTTC,CASLTQTGGGYEQYF
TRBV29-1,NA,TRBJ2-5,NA,TGCAGCGTAGAGGGCGACAGCCAAAAGACCCAGTACTTC,CSVEGDSQKTQYF
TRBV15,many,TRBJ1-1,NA,TGTGCCACCAGCAGAGATCTAGGCCTGAACACTGAAGCTTTCTTT,CATSRDLGLNTEAFF
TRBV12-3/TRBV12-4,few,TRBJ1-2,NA,TGTGCCAGCAGTCCGAAGGGTGACTATGGCTACACCTTC,CASSPKGDYGYTF
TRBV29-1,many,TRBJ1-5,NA,TGCAGCGGTTCGCAGACTTATAGCAATCAGCCCCAGCATTTT,CSGSQTYSNQPQHF
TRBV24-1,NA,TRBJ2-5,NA,TGTGCCACCAGTTACTCGCTACTTCAGTCACAAGAGACCCAGTACTTC,CATSYSLLQSQETQYF
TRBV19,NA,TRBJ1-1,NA,TGTGCCAGTAACTGGGATGCGATTGAAGCTTTCTTT,CASNWDAIEAFF
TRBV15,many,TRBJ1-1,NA,TGTGCCACCAGCAGAGATAGGGGTGCCACTGAAGCTTTCTTT,CATSRDRGATEAFF
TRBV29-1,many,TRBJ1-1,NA,TGCAGCGTTGTAGGGTCCCGAGGGGCTTTCTTT,CSVVGSRGAFF
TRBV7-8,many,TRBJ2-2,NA,TGTGCCAGCATGGAGAGGGGCACCGGGGAGCTGTTTTTT,CASMERGTGELFF
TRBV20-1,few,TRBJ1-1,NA,TGCAGTGCTAGAGATGCGGGGGGCGGTGAAGCTTTCTTT,CSARDAGGGEAFF
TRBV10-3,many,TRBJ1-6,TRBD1,TGTGCCACCTCCGGGACAGGAAATTCACCCCTCCACTTT,CATSGTGNSPLHF
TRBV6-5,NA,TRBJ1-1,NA,TGTGCCATCAGTTACGAGGGGTCTGAAGCTTTCTTT,CAISYEGSEAFF
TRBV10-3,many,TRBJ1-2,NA,TGTGCCATATCATCAGCCGACAGTTATAGCTACACCTTC,CAISSADSYSYTF
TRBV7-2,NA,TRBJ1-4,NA,TGTGCCAGCAGCTTAGATCATACCTCGGTAAATGAAAAACTGTTTTTT,CASSLDHTSVNEKLFF
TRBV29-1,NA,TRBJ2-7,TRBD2,TGCAGCCCGGGAGGGGGTAGTTTAGGGGAGCAGTACTTC,CSPGGGSLGEQYF
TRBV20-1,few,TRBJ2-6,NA,TGCAGTGCTAGAGAGGCCTCTGGGGCCAACGTCCTGACTTTC,CSAREASGANVLTF
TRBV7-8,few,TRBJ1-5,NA,TGTGCCAGCAGCTTATTCGGGGGCAACAATCAGCCCCAGCATTTT,CASSLFGGNNQPQHF
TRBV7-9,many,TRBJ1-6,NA,TGTGCCAGCAGCCGTGACATGGCAAGATCACCCCTCCACTTT,CASSRDMARSPLHF
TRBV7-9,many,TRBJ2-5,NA,TGTGCCAGCAGGGGGGTGGAGACCCAGTACTTC,CASRGVETQYF
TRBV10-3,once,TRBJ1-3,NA,TGTGCCAGCAAGGCGCCACGGGGGGGAAACACCATATATTTT,CASKAPRGGNTIYF
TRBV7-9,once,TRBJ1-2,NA,TGTGCCAGCAGCTGGTACGGGTCTGGCTACACCTTC,CASSWYGSGYTF
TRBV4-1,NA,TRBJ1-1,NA,TGCGCCAGCAGCCAAGATAGGTTTAGGGGGGGTGATACTGAAGCTTTCTTT,CASSQDRFRGGDTEAFF
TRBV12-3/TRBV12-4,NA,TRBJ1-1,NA,TGTGCCAGCAGCCTGGGAGGGATAGGTGAAGCTTTCTTT,CASSLGGIGEAFF
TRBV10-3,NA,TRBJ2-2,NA,TGTGCCAGCTCCTACTGGGACGGGGAGCTGTTTTTT,CASSYWDGELFF
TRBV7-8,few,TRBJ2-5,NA,TGTGCCAGCAGCCAAAATCGGGAGACCCAGTACTTC,CASSQNRETQYF
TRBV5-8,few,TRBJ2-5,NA,TGTGCCAGCAGCTTGTCCAGCGAGCAAGAGACCCAGTACTTC,CASSLSSEQETQYF
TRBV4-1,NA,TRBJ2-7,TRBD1,TGCGCCAGCAGCCACTCGCCCGGGACAGCGACCTACGAGCAGTACTTC,CASSHSPGTATYEQYF
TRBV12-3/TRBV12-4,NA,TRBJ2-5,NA,TGTGCCAGCAGACCAAACGATTTACAAGAGACCCAGTACTTC,CASRPNDLQETQYF
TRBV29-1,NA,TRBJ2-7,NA,TGCAGCGTTGGATATAATCGGGGGATTATTTACGAGCAGTACTTC,CSVGYNRGIIYEQYF